This TCR beta chain was sequenced in a study of blood T cell repertoires in COVID-19. Germline V gives CDR1 SGHNT, CDR2 YYREEE (reference sequence). Trimming took 0 bases from V and 5 from J; bases not matched to a gene: 8. The CDR3 covers 16 residues. The data were produced by immunoSEQ multiplex PCR, yet TCRdb's version contains in-frame clones alone and is incomplete. This sample has roughly 120,000 clones; roughly three quarters occur once, and the top ten carry 3.5% to 4.5%. This clone came up once. The TCR was taken from a woman of 80 years or more with acute or convalescent COVID-19. Sequenced input: peripheral blood. This chain links TRBV5-4 with TRBJ2-3, with TRBD2 matching 8 bases. The CDR3 DNA reads as TGTGCCAGCAGCTTGGGCGGGGGGCCGGCCGGAGATACGCAGTATTTT. It translates to CASSLGGGPAGDTQYF.